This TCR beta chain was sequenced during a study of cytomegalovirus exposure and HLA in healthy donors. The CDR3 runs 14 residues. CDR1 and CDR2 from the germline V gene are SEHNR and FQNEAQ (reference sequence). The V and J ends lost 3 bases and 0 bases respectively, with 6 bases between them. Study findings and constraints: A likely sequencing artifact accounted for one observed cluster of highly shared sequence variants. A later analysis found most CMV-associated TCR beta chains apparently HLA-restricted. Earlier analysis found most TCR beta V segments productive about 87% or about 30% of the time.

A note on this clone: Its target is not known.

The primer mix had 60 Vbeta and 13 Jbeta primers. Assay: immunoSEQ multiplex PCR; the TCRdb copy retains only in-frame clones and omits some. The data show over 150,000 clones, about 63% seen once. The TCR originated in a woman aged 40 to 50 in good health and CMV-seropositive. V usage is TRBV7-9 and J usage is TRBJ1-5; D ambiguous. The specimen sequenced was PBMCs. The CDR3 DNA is TGTGCCAGCAGCTTGGGCAATAGCAATCAGCCCCAGCATTTT. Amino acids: CASSLGNSNQPQHF.